The rows below give T cell receptor beta chains drawn from one sample of a study of blood T cell repertoires in COVID-19. The repertoire was sequenced with immunoSEQ multiplex PCR; TCRdb's copy has only in-frame clones and lacks some. The repertoire includes 200,000 to 300,000 clones, over 80% of them detected once, and over 1.2% sits in the top ten. The specimen sequenced was peripheral blood. These receptors were obtained from a woman between 40 and 55 years old who had recovered from COVID-19. CDR3s include the opening cysteine and the closing phenylalanine or tryptophan. The D gene is left open where the match is weak. Not every row has a clone size; where given, it reads once, few, many or a size class.

TRBJ2-7 | NA | TRBV11-2 | TRBD2 | TGTGCCAGCAGCTTAGGACTAGCGGGGGGCTACGAGCAGTACTTC | CASSLGLAGGYEQYF
TRBJ2-3 | once | TRBV5-1 | TRBD2 | TGCGCCAGCAGCCCCTGGGCTAGCGGGGGGCCAACAGATACGCAGTATTTT | CASSPWASGGPTDTQYF
TRBJ2-7 | NA | TRBV5-6 | TRBD2 | TGTGCCAGCAGCCGACTAGCGGGGGGGCTTTATTCCTCCTACGAGCAGTACTTC | CASSRLAGGLYSSYEQYF
TRBJ1-2 | NA | TRBV4-3 | NA | TGCGCCAGCAGGGGGAAGCGGCGTGGCTACACCTTC | CASRGKRRGYTF
TRBJ1-5 | NA | TRBV18 | TRBD1 | TGTGCCAGCTCACAGGGGGCCCATCAGCCCCAGCATTTT | CASSQGAHQPQHF
TRBJ2-1 | NA | TRBV6-1 | TRBD2 | TGTGCCAGCAGTGAGGGGACTAGCGGGCACTTCTACAATGAGCAGTTCTTC | CASSEGTSGHFYNEQFF
TRBJ2-1 | NA | TRBV3-1/TRBV3-2 | TRBD1 | TGTGCCAGCAGCCAATTGGGTGGACAGGGCCTAAGTGAGCAGTTCTTC | CASSQLGGQGLSEQFF
TRBJ1-3 | NA | TRBV6-5 | NA | TGTGCCAGCAGCGTCCGTTATGGAAACACCATATATTTT | CASSVRYGNTIYF
TRBJ2-1 | few | TRBV24-1 | NA | TGTGCCACCAGTCGGCCGGACAGAGTGAGCTCCTACAATGAGCAGTTCTTC | CATSRPDRVSSYNEQFF
TRBJ2-7 | NA | TRBV5-1 | TRBD2 | TGCGCCAGCAGCTTGGTCCCGGGAGGGTTAAACTTC | CASSLVPGGLNF
TRBJ2-3 | NA | TRBV6-2/TRBV6-3 | NA | TGTGCCAGCAGTGCCCTCGGCCGACACACAGATACGCAGTATTTT | CASSALGRHTDTQYF
TRBJ1-2 | few | TRBV6-5 | NA | TGTGCCAGCAGCCAAGACAGTGGCTATGGCTACACCTTC | CASSQDSGYGYTF
TRBJ2-7 | NA | TRBV5-1 | TRBD1 | TGCGCCAGCAGCTTGGTTTACCAGGGGGCCACTGCGGGTTCCTACGAGCAGTACTTC | CASSLVYQGATAGSYEQYF
TRBJ1-2 | few | TRBV19 | TRBD1 | TGTGCCAGTAGACCCCGGGGACAGTCCTATGGCTACACCTTC | CASRPRGQSYGYTF
TRBJ1-6 | NA | TRBV11-2 | NA | TGTGCCAGCAGCCTAAGACAGTTCAATAATTCACCCCTCCACTTT | CASSLRQFNNSPLHF
TRBJ1-4 | NA | TRBV5-1 | NA | TGCGCCAGCAGCTCTTGGTCGTCGGGGAATGAAAAACTGTTTTTT | CASSSWSSGNEKLFF
TRBJ2-1 | NA | TRBV10-3 | NA | TGTGCCATCAGTACCACAGATAGCTACAATGAGCAGTTCTTC | CAISTTDSYNEQFF
TRBJ2-7 | NA | TRBV4-3 | NA | TGCGCCAGCAGCCCGCTTTCAGGGATATTGAGCGAGCAGTACTTC | CASSPLSGILSEQYF
TRBJ2-4 | NA | TRBV18 | TRBD2 | TGTGCCAGCTCACCCGCTAGCGGGGCTTATGGAAGTCAGTACTTC | CASSPASGAYGSQYF
TRBJ2-3 | NA | TRBV6-2/TRBV6-3 | TRBD1 | TGTGCCAGCAGTCTTGACAGGGTCCGTTGGAATACGCAGTATTTT | CASSLDRVRWNTQYF
TRBJ1-5 | NA | TRBV5-1 | NA | TGCGCCAGCAGCTTGGGCGGAAGCAATCAGCCCCAGCATTTT | CASSLGGSNQPQHF
TRBJ1-2 | NA | TRBV2 | NA | TGTGCCAGCAGTGAAGGGCCGAGGGGCTACACCTTC | CASSEGPRGYTF
TRBJ2-5 | NA | TRBV29-1 | NA | TGCAGCGTCCAAGGACAGTACCAAGAGACCCAGTACTTC | CSVQGQYQETQYF
TRBJ2-5 | NA | TRBV20-1 | TRBD2 | TGCAGTGCTAGTGACTACCTAGCGGGGGGGCAAGAGACCCAGTACTTC | CSASDYLAGGQETQYF
TRBJ2-7 | NA | TRBV7-2 | NA | TGTGCCAGCAGCTTAGTAGGTCCTGGGGCCCCCTACGAGCAGTACTTC | CASSLVGPGAPYEQYF
TRBJ1-6 | NA | TRBV30 | NA | TGTGCCTGCCAGGGTTTGGGGAATTCACCCCTCCACTTT | CACQGLGNSPLHF